The clone carrying this TCR beta chain was counted ten times or more. The sample is drawn from a study of CD8 T cells in ankylosing spondylitis. There are 16 residues in the CDR3. The germline V gene has CDR1 SGDLS and CDR2 YYNGEE. The V segment lost 3 bases and the J segment 3 bases; nucleotides outside the gene matches: 6. Using its own MiXCR run on the 5' RACE reads, TCRdb lists one record per CDR3 protein. The table shows tens of thousands of distinct CDR3 sequences, with over 5.5% occurring only once. This TCR was sampled from a male donor with ankylosing spondylitis or in good health (not recorded which). This chain links TRBV9 with TRBJ2-1; 10 positions match TRBD2. Specimen: blood, either unsorted or a sorted T cell fraction (not recorded which). CDR3: CASSAGLAPSYNEQFF. CDR3 nucleotide sequence: TGTGCCAGCAGCGCGGGACTAGCGCCCAGCTACAATGAGCAGTTCTTC. Full variable domain (rest looked up from reference TRBV9 and TRBJ2-1): DSGVTQTPKHLITATGQRVTLRCSPRSGDLSVYWYQQSLDQGLQFLIQYYNGEERAKGNILERFSAQQFPDLHSELNLSSLELGDSALYFCASSAGLAPSYNEQFFGPGTRLTVL.